This T cell receptor beta chain was captured by sequencing in a study of blood T cell repertoires in COVID-19. Study at large: The samples span acute and convalescent COVID-19 from the United States, Italy and Spain. T cells, B-cell-depleted T cells, or PBMCs provided the cDNA or gDNA that served as material.

Authors' data handling: Counts of nucleated cells, estimated from reference gene primer amplification, were obtained. The protocol was immunoSEQ multiplex PCR, while the TCRdb copy is restricted to in-frame clones and leaves out a portion. V, J and clone size reflect that table, while D and trimming were determined from the DNA. The sample holds 140,000 or so clones, roughly 80% seen once. This CDR3 has 19 amino acids. Trimming removed 3 bases from V and 5 bases from J; junction bases left unmatched: 20. CDR1 and CDR2 from the germline V gene are LGHDT and YNNKEL (reference sequence). This clonotype originated in a human donor in a cohort sampled during active COVID-19. The sequenced sample consisted of peripheral blood. This rearrangement joins TRBV3-1 (or the pseudogene TRBV3-2) to TRBJ2-5; 8 bases align to TRBD2. CDR3 sequence (DNA): TGTGCCAGCAGCCACATCCGGGCGGGTGGCACTAGCGGTTGGGAGACCCAGTACTTC. This translates into CASSHIRAGGTSGWETQYF.